This TCR beta chain was sequenced during a study of T cells after yellow fever vaccination. Study at large: Where fractions had low cell numbers, libraries were prepared from them with the SMART-Seq v4 Ultra Low Input RNA kit. Study-wide results and limits: Post-booster reappearance was seen for most primary-vaccination clones (just over 95% CD4, 75% to 90% CD8). It was a small share of clonotypes that appeared in both CD4 and CD8 compartments.

UMIs were added to TCR cDNA along with a universal primer site when it was made by 5'RACE template switching. Each CDR3 protein is one row after TCRdb ran MiXCR on the 5' RACE reads. Here the sample spans about 320,000 distinct CDR3 sequences, approximately 4.5% being singletons. At least ten counts were recorded for this clonotype. What it binds is unknown. This CDR3 is built from 15 residues. V lost 2 bases to trimming and J lost 1 base, with 11 bases between them. CDR1 is LGHNT, CDR2 FRNRAP, per germline. The sequence derives from a man between 18 and 29 years old who received the YFV17D yellow fever vaccine. The sample consisted of PBMCs, taken 15 days after the yellow fever booster vaccination. J is TRBJ1-2 and V is TRBV12-5; a weak D match, TRBD1 (6 bases). CDR3 bases: TGTGCTAGTGGTTTGTTTGCAGGGGATAACTATGGCTACACCTTC. Encoded protein: CASGLFAGDNYGYTF.